One sample yielded the 15 T cell receptor beta chains listed below, sequenced in a study of cytomegalovirus exposure and HLA in healthy donors. Amplification used 60 Vbeta primers and 13 Jbeta primers. Generated by immunoSEQ multiplex PCR, the TCRdb table keeps only in-frame clones and is missing some. The sample carries roughly 150,000 clones, nearly 80% recorded once. Source material: PBMCs. These receptors were taken from a man aged 25 to 45 in good health and CMV-seronegative.

CDR3 sequence (DNA): TGTGCCAGCAGTCCACCCCTGACTAGCGGATATGAGCAGTTCTTC. This encodes CASSPPLTSGYEQFF. The chain has TRBV2 and TRBJ2-1; 9 bases line up with TRBD2. Germline CDR1 reads SNHLY; CDR2 reads FYNNEI. The CDR3 contains 15 residues. V lost 5 bases, J lost 8 bases, and 10 bases stayed unmatched.

V gene TRBV27 combines with J gene TRBJ1-4; TRBD1 matches at 9 bases. The CDR3 is 14 amino acids. The J segment lost 6 bases and the V segment lost 4 bases, leaving 3 bases of the junction unmatched. Germline V gene sequence: CDR1 MNHEY, CDR2 SMNVEV (reference sequence). CDR3 sequence (DNA): TGTGCCAGCAGTTCAACAGGGGGCTATGAAAAACTGTTTTTT. This encodes CASSSTGGYEKLFF.

The chain is built from TRBV28 and TRBJ1-1; unclear D gene. This CDR3 is 14 amino acids long. The V end lost 3 bases, the J end lost 1 base, and 9 bases lay between the germline ends. Germline CDR1 MDHEN, CDR2 SYDVKM. CDR3 loop: CASSFGRRNTEAFF. The CDR3 DNA is TGTGCCAGCAGTTTCGGTAGGAGGAACACTGAAGCTTTCTTT. The full variable domain, its missing parts supplied by reference TRBV28 and TRBJ1-1, is DVKVTQSSRYLVKRTGEKVFLECVQDMDHENMFWYRQDPGLGLRLIYFSYDVKMKEKGDIPEGYSVSREKKERFSLILESASTNQTSMYLCASSFGRRNTEAFFGQGTRLTVV.

The gene calls are TRBV7-2 and TRBJ1-1; D not resolved. Germline V gives CDR1 SGHTA, CDR2 FQGNSA. The V and J ends lost 1 base and 4 bases respectively, with 10 bases between them. The CDR3 runs to 14 residues. The CDR3: CASSLGEYGTEAFF. CDR3 nucleotides: TGTGCCAGCAGCTTAGGTGAGTACGGCACTGAAGCTTTCTTT.

The CDR3 DNA sequence: TGTGCCTGGAGTCCGGGACAGGGGGCCTCCTACGAGCAGTACTTC. Translation gives CAWSPGQGASYEQYF. The chain combines TRBV30 with TRBJ2-7; 12 bases fit TRBD1. This CDR3 is built from 15 residues. The V gene's germline CDR1 is GTSNPN and CDR2 SVGIG (reference sequence). J gave up 0 bases and V 2 bases, and 2 bases lay outside the gene matches.

The J gene is TRBJ2-3, the V gene TRBV30; no reliable D call. In germline, CDR1 is GTSNPN, CDR2 SVGIG (reference sequence). Trimming left V 0 bases short and J 3 bases short, with 10 bases between. CDR3 length: 14 amino acids. The DNA for the CDR3 is TGTGCCTGGAGTGTACTAATCTGGACAGATACGCAGTATTTT. Protein: CAWSVLIWTDTQYF.

The chain carries TRBV5-1 and TRBJ2-1, with TRBD2 matching 8 bases. CDR1 is SGHRS and CDR2 is YFSETQ in the germline V gene. The CDR3 is made up of 15 amino acids. The J segment lost 6 bases and the V segment lost 0 bases, leaving 5 bases of the junction unmatched. This chain's CDR3 is CASSLGLAGLNEQFF. For the CDR3, the DNA is TGCGCCAGCAGCTTGGGGCTAGCGGGCCTCAATGAGCAGTTCTTC. Drawing the rest from reference TRBV5-1 and TRBJ2-1, the complete variable domain is KAGVTQTPRYLIKTRGQQVTLSCSPISGHRSVSWYQQTPGQGLQFLFEYFSETQRNKGNFPGRFSGRQFSNSRSEMNVSTLELGDSALYLCASSLGLAGLNEQFFGPGTRLTVL.

The chain combines TRBV30 with TRBJ2-5; TRBD2 matches at 10 bases. Germline assignment: CDR1 GTSNPN and CDR2 SVGIG (reference sequence). V lost 2 bases to trimming and J lost 4 bases; unmatched junction nucleotides: 1. This CDR3 comprises 13 residues. CDR3 DNA sequence: TGTGCCTGGAGTAGGACTAGCGGAGAGACCCAGTACTTC. It translates to CAWSRTSGETQYF.

The V and J genes are TRBV7-9 and TRBJ2-2, with TRBD1 as a possible D gene (5 bases). The germline gives CDR1 SEHNR, CDR2 FQNEAQ (reference sequence). With 5 bases removed from V and 8 bases from J, the gap between germline ends came to 15 bases. The CDR3 spans 14 residues. DNA of the CDR3: TGTGCCAGCAGCAAATCAGGGATCGCGGGGGAGCTGTTTTTT. Translated: CASSKSGIAGELFF. Looking up the rest from reference TRBV7-9 and TRBJ2-2 gives the full variable domain: DTGVSQNPRHKITKRGQNVTFRCDPISEHNRLYWYRQTLGQGPEFLTYFQNEAQLEKSRLLSDRFSAERPKGSFSTLEIQRTEQGDSAMYLCASSKSGIAGELFFGEGSRLTVL.

V is TRBV6-5 and J is TRBJ2-1, with TRBD1 matching over 7 bases. The ends lost 0 bases at V and 2 bases at J; junction bases unmatched: 4. Germline CDR1 is MNHEY and CDR2 is SVGAGI. The CDR3 covers 16 residues. Written as DNA, the CDR3 is TGTGCCAGCAGTTACTCCAGGACAGGAGCCTACAATGAGCAGTTCTTC. Its protein product is CASSYSRTGAYNEQFF.

CDR3 coding DNA: TGTGCCATCAGCCTAGGCCAGAACGAGCAGTACTTC. It yields the protein CAISLGQNEQYF. V is TRBV10-3 and J is TRBJ2-7; D not resolved. Germline V gives CDR1 ENHRY, CDR2 SYGVKD. Between the trimmed V and J ends, which lost 6 bases and 5 bases, there was a span of 11 bases. The CDR3 spans 12 residues.

This clone was seen only once. One end of the junction is discordant with germline, which a read error may explain. V gene TRBV7-9 combines with J gene TRBJ2-7; possible D gene TRBD2, 6 bases. The CDR3 has 15 amino acids. Germline values: CDR1 SEHNR, CDR2 FQNEAQ (reference sequence). CDR3 nucleotides: TGTTCCAGCAACACCTTGGGGGGAGATGACTACGAGCAGTACTTC. Encoded protein: CSSNTLGGDDYEQYF.

This chain links TRBV6-1 with TRBJ2-2, with TRBD2 as a possible D gene (5 bases). Germline values: CDR1 MNHNS, CDR2 SASEGT. V was cut by 6 bases and J by 6 bases, with 17 bases left in between. The length of the CDR3 is 15 residues. This chain's CDR3 is CASRQHGRGSGELFF. The DNA of the CDR3 is TGTGCCAGCAGACAACACGGACGAGGGTCCGGGGAGCTGTTTTTT.

J is TRBJ2-1 and V is TRBV5-1; 8 bases are a match to TRBD2. The CDR3 spans 16 residues. The V and J ends lost 3 bases and 1 base, in that order; junction bases with no gene match: 6. Germline loops: CDR1 SGHRS, CDR2 YFSETQ. CDR3 nucleotides: TGCGCCAGCAGCTCCTCGAGCGGGAGATCCTACAATGAGCAGTTCTTC. This translates into CASSSSSGRSYNEQFF.

This clone occurred a few times. The gene calls are TRBV6-6 and TRBJ1-2; 7 nucleotides line up with TRBD1. V gave up 0 bases and J gave up 7 bases; unmatched junction bases: 8. CDR1 is MNHNY and CDR2 is SVGAGI in the germline V gene (reference sequence). This CDR3 has 15 amino acids. CDR3 DNA sequence: TGTGCCAGCAGTTACTCGGCAGGGGGTATGGGTGGCTACACCTTC. Encoded protein: CASSYSAGGMGGYTF.